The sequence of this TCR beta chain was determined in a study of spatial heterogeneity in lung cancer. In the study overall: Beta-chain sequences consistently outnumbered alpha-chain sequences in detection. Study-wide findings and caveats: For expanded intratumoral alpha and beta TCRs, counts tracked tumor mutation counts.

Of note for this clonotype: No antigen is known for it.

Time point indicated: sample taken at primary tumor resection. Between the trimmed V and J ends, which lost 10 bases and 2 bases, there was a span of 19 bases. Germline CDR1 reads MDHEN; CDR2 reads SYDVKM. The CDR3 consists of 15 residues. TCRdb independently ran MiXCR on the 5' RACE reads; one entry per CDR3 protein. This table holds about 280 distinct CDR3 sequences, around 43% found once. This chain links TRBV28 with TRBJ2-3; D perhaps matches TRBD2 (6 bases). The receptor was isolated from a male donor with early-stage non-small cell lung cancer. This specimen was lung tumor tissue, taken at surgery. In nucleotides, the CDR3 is TGTGCCATCGGAATGGGGGGTCCCCACACAGATACGCAGTATTTT. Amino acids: CAIGMGGPHTDTQYF.